The 17 T cell receptor beta chains presented below share a single source sample, sequenced in a study of blood T cell repertoires in COVID-19. TCRdb's copy holds only in-frame clones and misses some; the assay was immunoSEQ multiplex PCR. The sample includes roughly 250,000 clones, approximately 85% seen only once; the top ten take 1.5% to 2%. Sequenced material: PBMCs or T cells enriched from blood (not recorded which). All receptors come from a woman between 50 and 59 years old who had recovered from COVID-19.

This chain uses TRBV18 with TRBJ1-5; TRBD1 matches at 7 bases. Looked up from germline, CDR1 is KGHSH and CDR2 is LQKENI. V lost 5 bases to trimming and J lost 7 bases; unmatched junction nucleotides: 8. The CDR3 extends over 14 amino acids. This chain's CDR3 is CASSTTGVGQPQHF. The CDR3 DNA sequence: TGTGCCAGCTCAACCACAGGGGTTGGGCAGCCCCAGCATTTT.

This clone was found a few times. The chain recombines TRBV28 with TRBJ1-3; D not certain. With 2 bases removed from V and 0 bases from J, the gap between germline ends came to 8 bases. The CDR3 extends over 15 amino acids. From germline, CDR1 is MDHEN and CDR2 SYDVKM. The CDR3: CASSLRAFSGNTIYF. The CDR3 nucleotides are TGTGCCAGCAGTTTAAGAGCTTTCTCTGGAAACACCATATATTTT. Full variable domain (remainder filled in from reference TRBV28 and TRBJ1-3): DVKVTQSSRYLVKRTGEKVFLECVQDMDHENMFWYRQDPGLGLRLIYFSYDVKMKEKGDIPEGYSVSREKKERFSLILESASTNQTSMYLCASSLRAFSGNTIYFGEGSWLTVV.

This clone showed up just once. The chain is built from TRBV19 and TRBJ1-5, with D perhaps matching TRBD1 (5 bases). CDR1 is LNHDA, CDR2 SQIVND, per germline (reference sequence). The CDR3 covers 14 residues. The V gene lost 4 bases and the J gene lost 0 bases, with 7 bases spanning the gap. The chain's CDR3 is CASSTGNSNQPQHF. The CDR3 DNA reads TGTGCCAGTAGTACAGGGAATAGCAATCAGCCCCAGCATTTT.

V is TRBV6-5 and J is TRBJ2-7, with D tentatively TRBD1 (5 bases). V lost 7 bases, J lost 0 bases, and 13 bases lay in between. Germline CDR1 and CDR2: MNHEY and SVGAGI. This CDR3 spans 14 amino acids. The CDR3 nucleotides are TGTGCCAGCAAGCCTACAGGATTCTCCTACGAGCAGTACTTC. Translation: CASKPTGFSYEQYF.

This rearrangement joins TRBV7-9 to TRBJ2-1; 11 nucleotides align to TRBD2. Trimming at V came to 6 bases and at J to 4 bases, leaving 5 bases not matched to a gene. This CDR3 is 15 amino acids long. Germline-derived CDR1 and CDR2 are SEHNR and FQNEAQ (reference sequence). As DNA, the CDR3 is TGTGCCAGCAGATATAGCGGGAGGGTATACAATGAGCAGTTCTTC. Its translation is CASRYSGRVYNEQFF.

The CDR3 region has the DNA TGTGCCAGCAGCGCCGGACTAGCGGGAACAGAAACCCAGTACTTC. Amino acids: CASSAGLAGTETQYF. The chain combines TRBV7-9 with TRBJ2-5; 12 nucleotides align to TRBD2. The germline gives CDR1 SEHNR, CDR2 FQNEAQ (reference sequence). The CDR3 length is 15 residues. V gave up 5 bases and J gave up 8 bases; unmatched junction bases: 9.

This clone has only one observation. The chain links TRBV12-3 or TRBV12-4 to TRBJ2-7; possibly TRBD2 for D (5 bases). Trimming stripped 3 bases from V and 3 bases from J, with 9 bases between. CDR3 length: 13 amino acids. The CDR3 is CASSFSSNYEQYF. The CDR3 region has the DNA TGTGCCAGCAGTTTTTCTAGCAACTACGAGCAGTACTTC.

V is TRBV10-3 and J is TRBJ2-2; D remains ambiguous. This CDR3 region has 14 residues. V was clipped by 6 bases and J by 6 bases, with 14 bases between them. Germline lookup yields CDR1 ENHRY and CDR2 SYGVKD. The CDR3 protein is CAIRWQNPSGELFF. In DNA form, the CDR3 reads TGTGCCATCAGGTGGCAGAATCCCTCCGGGGAGCTGTTTTTT.

The V gene is TRBV5-8, the J gene TRBJ1-1; no reliable D call. Germline CDR1 SGHTS, CDR2 YDEGEE. V lost 2 bases, J lost 0 bases, and 8 bases lay in between. The CDR3 extends over 14 amino acids. The CDR3 nucleotides are TGTGCCAGCAGCTTTTTAGTTCTGAACACTGAAGCTTTCTTT. It specifies CASSFLVLNTEAFF.

This clone was recorded only once. The chain is built from TRBV5-4 and TRBJ2-3; 10 bases are shared with TRBD2. V lost 4 bases, J lost 6 bases, and 8 bases stayed unmatched. Germline V CDR1 and CDR2: SGHNT, YYREEE (reference sequence). The CDR3 consists of 15 residues. The CDR3 DNA follows: TGTGCCAGCAGCCTGACTAGCGGGCGATGGGATACGCAGTATTTT. Protein: CASSLTSGRWDTQYF.

This clone has a handful of counts. This chain uses TRBV2 with TRBJ2-1, with 11 positions matching TRBD2. The CDR3 totals 15 residues. The V gene's germline CDR1 is SNHLY and CDR2 FYNNEI. V shed 7 bases and J 4 bases; nucleotides not matched to a gene: 6. For the CDR3, the DNA is TGTGCCAGCAATCCGGGACTAGCGGCATACAATGAGCAGTTCTTC. Translation: CASNPGLAAYNEQFF.

This clone showed up just once. The chain is built from TRBV6-6 and TRBJ1-3, with TRBD1 identical over 8 bases. Germline values: CDR1 MNHNY, CDR2 SVGAGI (reference sequence). The CDR3 contains 16 residues. Trimming cost V 2 bases and J 0 bases; bases outside gene matches: 3. The CDR3 nucleotides read TGTGCCAGCAGTTACCGGGACAGGAGCTCTGGAAACACCATATATTTT. It encodes CASSYRDRSSGNTIYF.

The chain has TRBV6-1 and TRBJ1-5; D is possibly TRBD1 (5 bases). This CDR3 is 18 amino acids long. CDR1 MNHNS and CDR2 SASEGT come from the germline V gene. With 4 bases removed from V and 2 bases from J, the gap between germline ends came to 21 bases. The CDR3 here is CASSAYGPQGFGNQPQHF. DNA of the CDR3: TGTGCCAGCAGTGCTTACGGCCCCCAGGGATTTGGCAATCAGCCCCAGCATTTT.

The chain joins TRBV5-1 to TRBJ2-5; 7 bases fit TRBD1. The length of the CDR3 is 15 residues. Trimming at V came to 2 bases and at J to 2 bases, leaving 6 bases not matched to a gene. CDR1 is SGHRS and CDR2 is YFSETQ in the germline V gene. The CDR3 nucleotides are TGCGCCAGCAGCTTTTACGGACAGGATCAAGAGACCCAGTACTTC. Protein product: CASSFYGQDQETQYF.

This chain links TRBV18 with TRBJ2-7; 11 bases align to TRBD2. The CDR3 runs 15 residues. Germline CDR1 reads KGHSH; CDR2 reads LQKENI. V dropped 3 bases and J dropped 6; count of bases not matched to a gene: 7. This CDR3 is CASSPSTLAGVEQYF. CDR3 DNA: TGTGCCAGCTCACCGAGTACACTAGCGGGAGTCGAGCAGTACTTC.

This chain uses TRBV7-2 with TRBJ2-3; 7 positions match TRBD2. The CDR3 sequence is 15 residues long. V was clipped by 1 base and J by 4 bases; unmatched bases: 5. The germline gives CDR1 SGHTA, CDR2 FQGNSA. CDR3 in amino acids: CASSLGRAGADTQYF. CDR3 bases: TGTGCCAGCAGCTTAGGTCGGGCGGGGGCAGATACGCAGTATTTT.

The V and J genes are TRBV5-1 and TRBJ2-6, with D possibly being TRBD1 (5 bases). Germline CDR1 is SGHRS and CDR2 is YFSETQ. V was trimmed by 0 bases and J by 0 bases, leaving 7 bases between them. This CDR3 is 16 amino acids long. CDR3 region: CASSLGQFSGANVLTF. The CDR3 DNA sequence: TGCGCCAGCAGCTTGGGACAGTTCTCTGGGGCCAACGTCCTGACTTTC.